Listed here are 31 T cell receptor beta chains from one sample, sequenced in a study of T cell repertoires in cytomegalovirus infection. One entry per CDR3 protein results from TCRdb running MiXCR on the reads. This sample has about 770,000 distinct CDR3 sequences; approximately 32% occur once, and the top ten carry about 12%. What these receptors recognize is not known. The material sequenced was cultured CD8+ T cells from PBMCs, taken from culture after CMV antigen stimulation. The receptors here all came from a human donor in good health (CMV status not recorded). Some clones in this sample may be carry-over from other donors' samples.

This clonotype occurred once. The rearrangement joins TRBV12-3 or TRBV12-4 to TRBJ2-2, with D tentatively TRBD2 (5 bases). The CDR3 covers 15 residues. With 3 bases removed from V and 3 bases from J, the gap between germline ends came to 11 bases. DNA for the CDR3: TGTGCCAGCAGTTTTGATGAGGGCTACACCGGGGAGCTGTTTTTT. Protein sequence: CASSFDEGYTGELFF.

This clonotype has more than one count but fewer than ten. Here the CDR3 DNA reads TGTGCCAGCAGCTACCCCCGGGAAGGGCCCTACGAGCAGTACGTC. The encoded protein is CASSYPREGPYEQYV. The chain is built from TRBV7-8 and TRBJ2-7; D is perhaps TRBD2 (5 bases). The CDR3 totals 15 residues. Germline values: CDR1 SGHVS, CDR2 FQNEAQ. Deletions cut 4 bases from V and 2 bases from J, with 15 bases between.

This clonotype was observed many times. CDR3 coding DNA: TGTGCCAGCAGCTTAGAGGCAGGGGCGGGAAACACCATATATTTT. As protein: CASSLEAGAGNTIYF. The chain employs TRBV7-2 and TRBJ1-3; possible D gene TRBD1, 6 bases. The CDR3 is 15 amino acids. Per germline, CDR1 SGHTA and CDR2 FQGNSA. Trimming shortened V by 1 base and J by 4 bases, and 11 bases separated the two germline ends.

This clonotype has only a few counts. The chain's CDR3 is CASSQNPPGTRTNEKLFF. The CDR3 DNA reads as TGTGCCAGCAGCCAAAACCCCCCCGGGACCCGGACTAATGAAAAACTGTTTTTT. The chain joins TRBV4-2 to TRBJ1-4, with TRBD1 as a possible D gene (5 bases). Trimming shortened V by 2 bases and J by 2 bases, and 18 bases separated the two germline ends. The CDR3 spans 18 residues. From germline, CDR1 is LGHNA and CDR2 YNFKEQ.

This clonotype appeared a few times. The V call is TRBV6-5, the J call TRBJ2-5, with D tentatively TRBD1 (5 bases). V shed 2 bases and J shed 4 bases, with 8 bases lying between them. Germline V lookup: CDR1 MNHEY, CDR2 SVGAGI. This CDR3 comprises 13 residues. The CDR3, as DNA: TGTGCCAGCAGTTACGGGGCTGGAGAGACCCAGTACTTC. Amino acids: CASSYGAGETQYF.

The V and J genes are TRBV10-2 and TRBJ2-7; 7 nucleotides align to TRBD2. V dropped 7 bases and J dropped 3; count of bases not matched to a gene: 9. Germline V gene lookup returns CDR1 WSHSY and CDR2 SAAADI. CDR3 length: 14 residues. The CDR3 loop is CASKGAGLLYEQYV. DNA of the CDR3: TGCGCCAGCAAGGGAGCGGGGTTGCTCTACGAGCAGTACGTC.

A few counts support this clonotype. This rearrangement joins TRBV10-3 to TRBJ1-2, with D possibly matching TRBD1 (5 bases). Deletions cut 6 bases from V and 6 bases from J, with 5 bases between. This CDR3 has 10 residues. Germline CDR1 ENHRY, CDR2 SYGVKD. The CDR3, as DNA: TGTGCCATCAGACAGGATGGCTACACCTTC. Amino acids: CAIRQDGYTF.

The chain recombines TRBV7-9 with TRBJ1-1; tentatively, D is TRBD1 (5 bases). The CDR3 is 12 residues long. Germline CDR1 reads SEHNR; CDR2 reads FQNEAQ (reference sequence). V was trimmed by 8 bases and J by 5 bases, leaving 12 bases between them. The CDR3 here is CASPRPGTEAFF. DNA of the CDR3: TGTGCCAGCCCGCGCCCAGGGACTGAAGCTTTCTTT.

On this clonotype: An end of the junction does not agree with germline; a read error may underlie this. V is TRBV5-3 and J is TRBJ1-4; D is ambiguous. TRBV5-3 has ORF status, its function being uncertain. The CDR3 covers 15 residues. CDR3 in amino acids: CASSLAPDLNEKLFF. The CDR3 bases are TGTGCCAGCAGCTTGGCACCAGATCTCAATGAAAAACTGTTTTTT.

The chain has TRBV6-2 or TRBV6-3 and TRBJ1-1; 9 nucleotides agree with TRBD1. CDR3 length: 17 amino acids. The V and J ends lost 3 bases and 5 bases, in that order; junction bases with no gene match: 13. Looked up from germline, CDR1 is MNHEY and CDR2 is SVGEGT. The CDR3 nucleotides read TGTGCCAGCAGTTATGAGGAGGGACAGGGATTGAGAACTGAAGCTTTCTTT. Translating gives CASSYEEGQGLRTEAFF.

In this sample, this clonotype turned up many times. The CDR3, as DNA: TGCGCCAGCTCCTCAACGGGACACCGCTCTGGAAACACCATATATTTT. Translated: CASSSTGHRSGNTIYF. The rearrangement joins TRBV4-1 to TRBJ1-3; possibly TRBD1 for D (6 bases). The CDR3 sequence is 16 residues long. V lost 8 bases, J lost 0 bases, and 17 bases lay in between. Germline V CDR1 and CDR2: MGHRA, YSYEKL.

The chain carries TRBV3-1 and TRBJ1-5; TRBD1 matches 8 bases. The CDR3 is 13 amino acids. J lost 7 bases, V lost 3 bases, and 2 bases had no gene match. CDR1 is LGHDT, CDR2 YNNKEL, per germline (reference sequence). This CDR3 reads CASSQTGEQPQHF. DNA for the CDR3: TGTGCCAGCAGCCAGACAGGGGAACAGCCCCAGCATTTT.

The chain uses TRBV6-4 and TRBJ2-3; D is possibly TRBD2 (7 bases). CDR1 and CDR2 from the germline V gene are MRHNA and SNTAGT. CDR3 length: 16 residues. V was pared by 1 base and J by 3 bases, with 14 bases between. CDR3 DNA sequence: TGTGCCAGCAGTGACTTTGGGGGGGCGGTTACAGATACGCAGTATTTT. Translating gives CASSDFGGAVTDTQYF.

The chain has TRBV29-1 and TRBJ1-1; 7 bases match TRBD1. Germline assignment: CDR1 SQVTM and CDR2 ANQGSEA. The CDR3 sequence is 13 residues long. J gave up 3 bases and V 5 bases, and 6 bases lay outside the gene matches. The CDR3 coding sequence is TGCAGCGTTATGGCAGGGGGGTACACTGAAGCTTTCTTT. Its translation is CSVMAGGYTEAFF.

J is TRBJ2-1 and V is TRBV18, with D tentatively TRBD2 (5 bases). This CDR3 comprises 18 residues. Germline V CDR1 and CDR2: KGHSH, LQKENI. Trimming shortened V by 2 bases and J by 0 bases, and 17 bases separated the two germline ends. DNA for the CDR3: TGTGCCAGCTCACCATCTCCACATTTGGCGGGCTCCTACAATGAGCAGTTCTTC. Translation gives CASSPSPHLAGSYNEQFF.

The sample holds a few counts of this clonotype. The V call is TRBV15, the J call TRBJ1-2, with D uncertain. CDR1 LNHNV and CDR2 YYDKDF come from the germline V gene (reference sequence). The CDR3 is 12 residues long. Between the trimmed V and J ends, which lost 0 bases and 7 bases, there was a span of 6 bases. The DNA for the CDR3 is TGTGCCACCAGCAGAGATCAGGTTGGCTACACCTTC. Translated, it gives CATSRDQVGYTF.

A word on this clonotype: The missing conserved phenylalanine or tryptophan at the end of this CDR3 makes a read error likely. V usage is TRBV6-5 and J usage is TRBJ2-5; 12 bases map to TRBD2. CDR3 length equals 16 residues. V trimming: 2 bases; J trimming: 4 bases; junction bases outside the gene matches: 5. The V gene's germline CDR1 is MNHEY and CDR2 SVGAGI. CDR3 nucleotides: TGTGCCAGCAGTTACCCATTGACTAGCGGGGGAGAGACCCAGTACTCC. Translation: CASSYPLTSGGETQYS.

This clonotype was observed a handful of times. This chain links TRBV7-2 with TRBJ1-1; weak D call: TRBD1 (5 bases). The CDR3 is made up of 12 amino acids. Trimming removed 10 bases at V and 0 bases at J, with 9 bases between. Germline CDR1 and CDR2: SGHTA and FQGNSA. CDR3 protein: CATRQMNTEAFF. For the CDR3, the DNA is TGTGCCACCCGACAGATGAACACTGAAGCTTTCTTT. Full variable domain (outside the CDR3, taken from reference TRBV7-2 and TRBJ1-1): GAGVSQSPSNKVTEKGKDVELRCDPISGHTALYWYRQSLGQGLEFLIYFQGNSAPDKSGLPSDRFSAERTGGSVSTLTIQRTQQEDSAVYLCATRQMNTEAFFGQGTRLTVV.

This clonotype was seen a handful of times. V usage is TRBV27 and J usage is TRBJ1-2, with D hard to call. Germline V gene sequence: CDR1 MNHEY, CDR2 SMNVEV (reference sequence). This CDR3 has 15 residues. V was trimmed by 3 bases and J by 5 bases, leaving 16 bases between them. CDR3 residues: CASSFGRSIPYGYTF. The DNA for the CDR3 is TGTGCCAGCAGTTTTGGTCGATCTATTCCTTATGGCTACACCTTC.

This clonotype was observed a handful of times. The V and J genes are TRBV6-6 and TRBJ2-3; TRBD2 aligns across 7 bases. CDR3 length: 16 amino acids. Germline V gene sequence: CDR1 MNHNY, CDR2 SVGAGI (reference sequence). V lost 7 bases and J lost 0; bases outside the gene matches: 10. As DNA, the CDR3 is TGTGCCAGCACCCTAACTAGCGCCTCTAGCACAGATACGCAGTATTTT. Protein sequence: CASTLTSASSTDTQYF.

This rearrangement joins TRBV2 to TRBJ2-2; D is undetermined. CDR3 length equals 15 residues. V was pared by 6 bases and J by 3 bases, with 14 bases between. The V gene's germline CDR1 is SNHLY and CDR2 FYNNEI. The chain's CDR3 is CASRGPGRDTGELFF. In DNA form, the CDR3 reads TGTGCCAGCAGGGGTCCGGGCCGGGACACCGGGGAGCTGTTTTTT.

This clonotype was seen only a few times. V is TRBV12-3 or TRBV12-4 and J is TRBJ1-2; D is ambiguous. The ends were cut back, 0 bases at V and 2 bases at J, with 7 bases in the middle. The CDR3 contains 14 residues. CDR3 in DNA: TGTGCCAGCAGTTTAGCCTACGGAAACTATGGCTACACCTTC. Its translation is CASSLAYGNYGYTF.

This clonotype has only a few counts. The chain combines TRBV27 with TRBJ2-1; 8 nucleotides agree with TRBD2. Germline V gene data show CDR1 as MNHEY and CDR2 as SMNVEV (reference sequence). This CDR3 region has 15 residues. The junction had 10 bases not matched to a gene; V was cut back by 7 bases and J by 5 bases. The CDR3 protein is CASIPLGLENNEQFF. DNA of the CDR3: TGTGCCAGCATCCCATTGGGACTAGAAAACAATGAGCAGTTCTTC.

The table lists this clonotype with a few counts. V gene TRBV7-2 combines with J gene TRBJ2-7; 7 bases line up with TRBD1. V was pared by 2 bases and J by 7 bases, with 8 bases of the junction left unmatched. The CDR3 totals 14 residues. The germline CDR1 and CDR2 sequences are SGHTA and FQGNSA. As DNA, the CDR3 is TGTGCCAGCAGCTTAACGACAGGGTACTTGGAGCAGTACGTC. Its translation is CASSLTTGYLEQYV.

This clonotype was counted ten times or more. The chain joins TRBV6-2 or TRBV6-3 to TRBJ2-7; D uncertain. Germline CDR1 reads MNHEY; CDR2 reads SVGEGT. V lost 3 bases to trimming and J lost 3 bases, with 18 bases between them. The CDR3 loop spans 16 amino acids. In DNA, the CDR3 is TGTGCCAGCAGTTATCGAGACCGGTATCTGCTCTACGAGCAGTACGTC. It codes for CASSYRDRYLLYEQYV.

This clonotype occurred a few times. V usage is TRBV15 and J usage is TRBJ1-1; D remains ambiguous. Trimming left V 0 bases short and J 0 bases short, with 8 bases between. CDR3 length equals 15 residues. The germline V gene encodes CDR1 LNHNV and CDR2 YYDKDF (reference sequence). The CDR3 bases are TGTGCCACCAGCAGAGAGCGGTCCATGAACACTGAAGCTTTCTTT. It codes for CATSRERSMNTEAFF.

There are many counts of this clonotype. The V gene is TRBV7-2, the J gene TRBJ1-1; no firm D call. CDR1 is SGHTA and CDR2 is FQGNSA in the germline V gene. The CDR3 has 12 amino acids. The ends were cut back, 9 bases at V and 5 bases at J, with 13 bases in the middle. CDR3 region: CASSPAGTEAFF. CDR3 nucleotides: TGTGCCAGTAGCCCAGCGGGAACTGAAGCTTTCTTT. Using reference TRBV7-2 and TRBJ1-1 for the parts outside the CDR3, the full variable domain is GAGVSQSPSNKVTEKGKDVELRCDPISGHTALYWYRQSLGQGLEFLIYFQGNSAPDKSGLPSDRFSAERTGGSVSTLTIQRTQQEDSAVYLCASSPAGTEAFFGQGTRLTVV.

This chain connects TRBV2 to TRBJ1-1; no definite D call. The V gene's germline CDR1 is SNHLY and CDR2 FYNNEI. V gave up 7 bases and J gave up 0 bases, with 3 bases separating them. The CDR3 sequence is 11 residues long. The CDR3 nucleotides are TGTGCCAGCACAGTGAACACTGAAGCTTTCTTT. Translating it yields CASTVNTEAFF.

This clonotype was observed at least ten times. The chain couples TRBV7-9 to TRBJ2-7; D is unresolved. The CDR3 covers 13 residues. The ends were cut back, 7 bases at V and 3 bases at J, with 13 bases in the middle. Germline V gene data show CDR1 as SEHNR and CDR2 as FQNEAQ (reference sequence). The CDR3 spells CASKAETIYEQYF. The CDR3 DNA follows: TGTGCCAGCAAGGCCGAAACCATCTACGAGCAGTACTTC.

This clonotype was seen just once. CDR3 in DNA: TGTGCCAGCAGCAAAGGGAGGGGGCCCCTCAATGAGCAGTTCTTC. Translating gives CASSKGRGPLNEQFF. V usage is TRBV14 and J usage is TRBJ2-1, with D perhaps matching TRBD1 or TRBD2 (7 bases each). Trimming removed 5 bases at V and 6 bases at J, with 17 bases between. The CDR3 runs 15 residues. In germline, CDR1 is SGHDN, CDR2 FVKESK.

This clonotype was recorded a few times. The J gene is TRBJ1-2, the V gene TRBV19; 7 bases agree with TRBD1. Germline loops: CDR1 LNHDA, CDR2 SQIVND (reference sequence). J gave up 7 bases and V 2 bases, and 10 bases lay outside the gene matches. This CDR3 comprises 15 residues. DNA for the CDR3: TGTGCCAGTAGTATATCCTCGACAGGGTCCGGTGGCTACACCTTC. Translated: CASSISSTGSGGYTF.